A selection of T cell receptor beta chains follows, all from one sample in a study of blood T cell repertoires in COVID-19. Data came from immunoSEQ multiplex PCR; TCRdb stores just in-frame clones and leaves some out. The sample has about 380,000 clones, around 87% seen once. Sequenced sample: PBMCs or T cells enriched from blood (not recorded which). The receptors were gathered from a young man who had recovered from COVID-19. CDR3s include the opening cysteine and the closing phenylalanine or tryptophan. D genes are given only for firm matches. Part of the rows lack a size; the others show once, few, many or a class for expanded clones.

CDR3 DNA	CDR3 protein	J gene	clone size	D gene	V gene
TGTGCCAGCAGCCAAGCAAGGGGTGAGCAGTTCTTC	CASSQARGEQFF	TRBJ2-1	NA	NA	TRBV3-1/TRBV3-2
TGTGCCAGCAGCTTCGGCGGGGTCTACAATGAGCAGTTCTTC	CASSFGGVYNEQFF	TRBJ2-1	NA	NA	TRBV11-3
TGTGCCTGGAGTGGAGGGGGACAGCCCCAGCATTTT	CAWSGGGQPQHF	TRBJ1-5	NA	NA	TRBV30
TGCGCCAGCAGCCAATGGCTCAATGAAAAACTGTTTTTT	CASSQWLNEKLFF	TRBJ1-4	NA	NA	TRBV4-1
TGTGCCAGCTCTCTCGGGACAGGGGTGTACGAGCAGTACTTC	CASSLGTGVYEQYF	TRBJ2-7	NA	TRBD1	TRBV18
TGTGCCAGCAGCCCCTCCGGGACAGGGGGCGAGCAGTACTTC	CASSPSGTGGEQYF	TRBJ2-7	NA	TRBD1	TRBV7-8
TGTGCCAGCAGCGTAGATCCCACTTACAATGAGCAGTTCTTC	CASSVDPTYNEQFF	TRBJ2-1	once	NA	TRBV9
TGTGCCAGCAGCGCACACAGGGCTCCTAATGAAAAACTGTTTTTT	CASSAHRAPNEKLFF	TRBJ1-4	NA	NA	TRBV7-4
TGTGCCAGTAGTATAGGAGAGGTTCGAGGTGTAAGCAATCAGCCCCAGCATTTT	CASSIGEVRGVSNQPQHF	TRBJ1-5	NA	NA	TRBV19
TGTGCCAGCAGTTGGCCAGGGGTCGGCTACACCTTC	CASSWPGVGYTF	TRBJ1-2	NA	NA	TRBV6-2/TRBV6-3
TGTGCCAGCAGCTTATCTCAACTCTCTGGAAACACCATATATTTT	CASSLSQLSGNTIYF	TRBJ1-3	NA	NA	TRBV7-2
TGTGCCAGCAGCTTATTGCAGGGGGTGACCGACGAGCAGTACTTC	CASSLLQGVTDEQYF	TRBJ2-7	NA	TRBD1	TRBV7-9
TGTGCCATCAGTGAGTCTTCGCCCGGGAGTTCACCCCTCCACTTT	CAISESSPGSSPLHF	TRBJ1-6	NA	NA	TRBV10-3
TGTGCCAGCTCACCAGGACATAGCTCTGGAAACACCATATATTTT	CASSPGHSSGNTIYF	TRBJ1-3	NA	NA	TRBV18
TGCGCCAGCAGCTTGTCAGGGGGCAATGAGCAGTTCTTC	CASSLSGGNEQFF	TRBJ2-1	NA	TRBD1	TRBV5-1
TGCAGCGTTGGACAGGGAGACTATGGCTACACCTTC	CSVGQGDYGYTF	TRBJ1-2	NA	TRBD1	TRBV29-1
TGCGCCAGCAGCTTGGGAGACAGGGGGAATTATGGAAACACCATATATTTT	CASSLGDRGNYGNTIYF	TRBJ1-3	NA	TRBD1	TRBV5-1
TGTGCCAGCAGCGTAGGGGCAGGGCTCAATCAGCCCCAGCATTTT	CASSVGAGLNQPQHF	TRBJ1-5	NA	NA	TRBV9
TGTGCCTGGAGTAGGTCAGGGAATAGCAATCAGCCCCAGCATTTT	CAWSRSGNSNQPQHF	TRBJ1-5	few	NA	TRBV30
TGCGCCAGCAGCCAAGATAACAGGGCCGCAACTAATGAAAAACTGTTTTTT	CASSQDNRAATNEKLFF	TRBJ1-4	NA	NA	TRBV4-3
TGTGCCAGCAGACCCCAGGGGGCCGTTAACACTGAAGCTTTCTTT	CASRPQGAVNTEAFF	TRBJ1-1	NA	TRBD1	TRBV27
TGTGCCAGCAGTTACACGGGACAGGGGGGTATCTACGAGCAGTACTTC	CASSYTGQGGIYEQYF	TRBJ2-7	NA	TRBD1	TRBV6-5
TGTGCCAGCAGCCCCCAGGGTGCGACTAATGAAAAACTGTTTTTT	CASSPQGATNEKLFF	TRBJ1-4	NA	NA	TRBV11-2
TGTGCCAGCAGCGTAACTGCGGGGGGGTTCTATGAGCAGTTCTTC	CASSVTAGGFYEQFF	TRBJ2-1	NA	TRBD2	TRBV9
TGTGCCAGCAGTTTATGGAGGGCAGGGGCAAATCAGCCCCAGCATTTT	CASSLWRAGANQPQHF	TRBJ1-5	NA	NA	TRBV28
TGTGCCAGCAAATATGACAGGGGGCACGTCTATGGCTACACCTTC	CASKYDRGHVYGYTF	TRBJ1-2	once	TRBD1	TRBV7-9
TGTGCCAGTAGTCCTCGGACGAACAGGGGTGACGAGCAGTACTTC	CASSPRTNRGDEQYF	TRBJ2-7	NA	TRBD1	TRBV19
TGTGCCAGCAGTTCCTTGGGGGGGGGCGATACGCAGTATTTT	CASSSLGGGDTQYF	TRBJ2-3	NA	NA	TRBV6-5
TGTGCCACCAGCAGAGTCAGGGGCGGTAGCGATAATTCACCCCTCCACTTT	CATSRVRGGSDNSPLHF	TRBJ1-6	NA	NA	TRBV15
TGTGCCACCCGACAGACCCAAACTAACATTCAGTACTTC	CATRQTQTNIQYF	TRBJ2-4	NA	NA	TRBV4-2
TGTGCCAGCAGCTTAATCAGCGAGAGGGACTATGGCTACACCTTC	CASSLISERDYGYTF	TRBJ1-2	NA	NA	TRBV7-9
TGTGCCAGCAGCCCGCCGGGAATACGGAAAGAGCAGTACTTC	CASSPPGIRKEQYF	TRBJ2-7	NA	NA	TRBV7-2
TGTGCCAGCAGCCTGGGACAGGATAATTCACCCCTCCACTTT	CASSLGQDNSPLHF	TRBJ1-6	NA	TRBD1	TRBV7-8
TGTGCCAGCAGCCGCGGGACAGGCCTGACTGAAGCTTTCTTT	CASSRGTGLTEAFF	TRBJ1-1	NA	TRBD1	TRBV3-1/TRBV3-2
TGTGCCACCCTTCGCGCGGCGCAGGACTTTTACTACGAGCAGTACTTC	CATLRAAQDFYYEQYF	TRBJ2-7	NA	NA	TRBV24-1
TGTGCCAGCAGCTTGGGAGGGATCGACGAGCAGTACTTC	CASSLGGIDEQYF	TRBJ2-7	NA	TRBD2	TRBV7-9
TGTGCCAGTAGTATCACAGACTACCCAAGCTCCTACAATGAGCAGTTCTTC	CASSITDYPSSYNEQFF	TRBJ2-1	NA	NA	TRBV19
TGTGCCAGCAGCTCCCAGGGGTTTCTCACAGATACGCAGTATTTT	CASSSQGFLTDTQYF	TRBJ2-3	NA	NA	TRBV5-4
TGCGCCAGCAGCTTGGGTCTATATGGCTACACCTTC	CASSLGLYGYTF	TRBJ1-2	NA	NA	TRBV5-1
TGCGCCAGCAGCCTGGGACAGAGCAATTCACCCCTCCACTTT	CASSLGQSNSPLHF	TRBJ1-6	once	TRBD1	TRBV5-1
TGTGCCAGCAGACCGGGACAGGGGGTCACAGATACGCAGTATTTT	CASRPGQGVTDTQYF	TRBJ2-3	once	TRBD1	TRBV5-4
TGTGCCAGTAACAGTAATTCACCCCTCCACTTT	CASNSNSPLHF	TRBJ1-6	NA	NA	TRBV19
TGCAGCGTTGCGGCAGGGCACTATGGCTACACCTTC	CSVAAGHYGYTF	TRBJ1-2	NA	NA	TRBV29-1
TGTGCCTGGAGTGTAGGGGGAAACACAGATACGCAGTATTTT	CAWSVGGNTDTQYF	TRBJ2-3	once	NA	TRBV30
TGTGCCAGCAGCTTCCTCATGCAGGGAGGCGGCTACACCTTC	CASSFLMQGGGYTF	TRBJ1-2	few	NA	TRBV5-8
TGTGCCAGCAGTTTTGGCGGGGGGGTTCCGCAGTATTTT	CASSFGGGVPQYF	TRBJ2-3	NA	TRBD2	TRBV27
TGTGCCAGCAGCTTAGGCCCAGGCCTTCAAGAGACCCAGTACTTC	CASSLGPGLQETQYF	TRBJ2-5	NA	NA	TRBV11-3
TGTGCCAGCAGTTACTCCGGGACAGAAACTTCACCCCTCCACTTT	CASSYSGTETSPLHF	TRBJ1-6	NA	TRBD1	TRBV6-5
TGTGCCAGCAACACAGGCCTCTCTGGAAACACCATATATTTT	CASNTGLSGNTIYF	TRBJ1-3	NA	NA	TRBV7-9
TGTGCCAGCAGTGAACCGGACAGCACGGGGACCCAGTACTTC	CASSEPDSTGTQYF	TRBJ2-5	NA	NA	TRBV6-1